This T cell receptor beta chain derives from a study of cytomegalovirus exposure and HLA in healthy donors. Study-level points and caveats: Many donors shared some public TCRs, even though most TCR sequences were rare. In presence/absence analyses, roughly uniform sequencing depth across donors was assumed.

PCR was performed using 60 Vbeta and 13 Jbeta primers. Profiling relied on immunoSEQ multiplex PCR, and the TCRdb table lists in-frame clones only, not all of them. The table lists some 90,000 clones, about 80% of them singletons. This clone was counted only a few times. No antigen is known for it. This receptor was identified in a man aged 50 to 60 in good health and CMV-seropositive. The sample taken for sequencing was PBMCs.

Here the CDR3 reads CASSLLAGGQQFF. The CDR3 nucleotides read TGTGCCAGCAGCCTACTAGCGGGAGGACAACAGTTCTTC. The chain combines TRBV6-5 with TRBJ2-1, with 12 bases fitting TRBD2. There are 13 residues in the CDR3. V trimming: 6 bases; J trimming: 13 bases; junction bases outside the gene matches: 7. The germline gives CDR1 MNHEY, CDR2 SVGAGI.